Described below is a single T cell receptor (beta chain) sequence and its context. Its antigen is currently not known. Base qualities were left out, and no much larger clone turns up one base away. Receptor libraries were prepared by RT-PCR. The instrument was an Illumina HiSeq 2500. The public reads were reprocessed in TCRdb via fastp at Q25 and MiXCR, keeping in-frame beta chains. Every entry covers one CDR3 protein and lists the most common genes and DNA from its rows. This sample gives about 570,000 distinct CDR3 sequences in total; roughly 12% of them show up just once. The top ten clones comprise roughly 11% of the sample. This specimen comes from a study of response to subunit inactivated influenza vaccine (dated by TCRdb to 2016 to 2018). Concerning the study at large: To follow how T cells responded to a trivalent subunit inactivated influenza vaccine, the researchers relied on deep quantitative profiling of the T cell receptor repertoire. Study-wide conclusions, independent of this receptor: The authors proposed that each seasonal influenza vaccination may bring in only a limited number of new T cells.

Its CDR3 holds 13 amino acids, cysteine through phenylalanine. CDR3 DNA is the only sequence kept; it has 39 bases, read in frame from the first base. CDR1 and CDR2, looked up from the germline V gene, are SNHLY and FYNNEI. At the junction V is shortened by 6 bases and J by 7 bases; bases outside the gene matches: 3. The sample also formed part of further work on T cells expressing NK-cell markers. The second paper states: The TCR beta cDNA libraries were made using 5'RACE template switching, a step that added both a universal primer site and unique molecular identifiers. Three sorted T-cell subsets (CD3+CD56+NKG2C+, CD3+CD56+NKG2C- and CD3+CD56-NKG2C+) from eight donors had their TCR beta-chain repertoires profiled. Seven of the eight sequenced donors were HCMV-seropositive and one was HCMV-seronegative. To restrict sorting to alphabetaTCR-expressing T cells, an anti-gammadeltaTCR antibody was added in several experiments. For six donors, the dominant CD3+CD56+NKG2C+ clonotypes were among the top 10 CD8+ clonotypes and accounted for roughly 1.0-7.5% of CD8+ T cells. Those dominant clonotypes were again the most abundant among CD3+CD56-NKG2C+ cells in a handful of donors, at roughly 25-65%. Whether the expanded NKG2C-expressing T cell clones were specific for HCMV antigens was left unclear. The study sequenced eight donors, all healthy volunteers chosen at random: three men and five women. A commercial ELISA kit detecting HCMV-specific IgG in serum was used to determine HCMV serostatus. Ficoll density gradient centrifugation was used to isolate peripheral blood mononuclear cells from blood. Bulk peripheral blood T-cell repertoires were additionally sequenced from unsorted PBMC for several donors. cDNA synthesis was primed from the TCR beta constant segment, followed by two successive PCR amplification steps. Libraries were sequenced as 2 x 150 bp reads on Illumina HiSeq 2000/2500, MiSeq or NextSeq. MIGEC was used to demultiplex reads and group the reads by UMI, and MiTCR was used to assemble and quantify clonotypes. To exclude erroneous sequences, any TCR cDNA sequence not supported by at least two reads was discarded. The tcR package was used for downstream repertoire analysis, and clonotypes were matched between fractions using CDR3 nucleotide sequence together with V segment. VDJmatch was used to annotate antigen specificity against VDJdb, with one amino acid substitution in CDR3 allowed.

This material consisted of PBMCs from blood, taken on the day of vaccination. This clonotype was sampled from a man aged 45 to 65 who received an inactivated influenza vaccine. Donor details come from another sample of the same person, matched by shared clones. The chain was built from TRBV2 and TRBJ1-6, with 7 middle bases fitting TRBD1. The DNA sequence is given as TGTGCCAGCAGGGCAGGGGGAAATTCACCCCTCCACTTT. Translated, it gives CASRAGGNSPLHF. Reference TRBV2 and TRBJ1-6 proteins supply the regions before and after the CDR3; the full variable domain is: EPEVTQTPSHQVTQMGQEVILRCVPISNHLYFYWYRQILGQKVEFLVSFYNNEISEKSEIFDDQFSVERPDGSNFTLKIRSTKLEDSAMYFCASRAGGNSPLHFGNGTRLTVT.